This T cell receptor beta chain appears in the sequencing data of a study of blood T cells in healthy people across ages (dated by TCRdb to the mid-2010s). In terms of the full investigation: In model experiments, template switching captured roughly one uniquely barcoded TCR beta cDNA molecule for every two T cells. To track age-related changes in TCR beta repertoire diversity, the study relied on deep sequencing normalized with unique cDNA molecular identifiers. Four age groups were formed from the donors: young (average about 16 years), middle-aged (approximately 40), aged (around 62) and long-lived (around 80). Donors of different ages were randomly distributed across sequencing lanes to avoid experimental bias. Using the same blood draw, the study looked at two additional independent replicas of 1 million unique cDNA reads for two donors, one aged 18 to 29 and the other aged 80 or older. Broader findings and caveats from the paper: The CMV infection status of donors was not known, potentially confounding age-related changes in expanded clonotypes. As age increased, observed TCR beta diversity per million T cells dropped in a roughly linear way, and a significant reduction was already evident by age about 40. Total diversity estimates from one million sequenced T cells were considered lower bounds and underestimates. There was a strong correlation between observed TCR beta diversity and the percentage of naive T cells measured by flow cytometry. Compared with the aged group, more naive CD4+ T cells, fewer expanded clones and increased TCR diversity were shown by the long-lived group, suggesting age selection. Since profiling was done on bulk unsorted PBMCs, naive and antigen-experienced compartments could not be conclusively compared.

Library preparation was by 5' RACE. The sample was run on an Illumina HiSeq 2500. A second PCR of about 6 to 12 cycles was run with a J-beta primer mix and a sample-barcoded 5' primer. A unique molecular identifier was introduced onto each TCR beta cDNA molecule by a template-switch 5' adaptor carrying 12 random nucleotides. Each sample yielded at least 2.5 million CDR3-containing paired-end reads. All of the RNA was converted into first-strand cDNA using the Mint cDNA synthesis kit, with a TRBC-specific oligonucleotide serving as the primer. All cDNA was treated with uracil-DNA glycosylase and then went through a first 18-cycle PCR with the universal primers M1SS and BC2_uni_R. Per the original workflow: Each sample was normalized by randomly selecting 1 million high-quality reads, each carrying a distinct molecular identifier. Instead of being binned into consensus sequences, reads that shared molecular identifiers were thrown out. MiTCR, set to a Q25 quality threshold and the strictest error-elimination algorithm, was used for CDR3 identification, clonotype clustering and error correction. A nonparametric unseen species model with Euler transformation was used to estimate lower-bound total TCR beta diversity. TCRdb's own reprocessing of the public reads used fastp at Q25 and MiXCR and kept productive beta chains. Every entry covers one CDR3 protein and lists the most common genes and DNA from its rows. The V and J calls were not made by the authors but by TCRdb's processing. The sample includes hundreds of thousands of distinct CDR3 sequences, with 35% to 40% observed a single time. 10% to 15% of the sample rests with the top ten.

The donors were 40 or so Caucasian individuals from Russia, aged roughly 6 to 100 years, who were systemically healthy. Around 10 milliliters of peripheral blood were drawn from each donor into EDTA-treated Vacutainer tubes. Ficoll-Paque density-gradient centrifugation was used to isolate PBMCs, with at least 7 million per sample. Total RNA, at least 5.5 micrograms per sample, was extracted from PBMCs with Trizol reagent. The percentages of naive CD45RAhigh/CD27high T cells were determined by flow cytometry on a PBMC aliquot from every donor. With respect to this clonotype: It lacks a known antigen. No quality values exist for individual bases; no much larger clone is one base distant.

The CDR3 runs 11 residues from the cysteine to the phenylalanine. Of the read, only the CDR3 DNA is kept; its 33 bases are in frame from base 1. V is clipped by 1 base and J by 11 bases, and the sequence between their germline boundaries is 8 bases long. Reading the germline V gene gives CDR1 LGHNA and CDR2 YSLEER. Sequencing used blood. The chain was built from TRBV4-3 and TRBJ2-5; the D gene identity is not certain. The receptor was derived from a man between 18 and 35 years old in good health. The nucleotides read TGCGCCAGCAGCCAAGCCTCCGTGCAGTACTTC. This encodes CASSQASVQYF.